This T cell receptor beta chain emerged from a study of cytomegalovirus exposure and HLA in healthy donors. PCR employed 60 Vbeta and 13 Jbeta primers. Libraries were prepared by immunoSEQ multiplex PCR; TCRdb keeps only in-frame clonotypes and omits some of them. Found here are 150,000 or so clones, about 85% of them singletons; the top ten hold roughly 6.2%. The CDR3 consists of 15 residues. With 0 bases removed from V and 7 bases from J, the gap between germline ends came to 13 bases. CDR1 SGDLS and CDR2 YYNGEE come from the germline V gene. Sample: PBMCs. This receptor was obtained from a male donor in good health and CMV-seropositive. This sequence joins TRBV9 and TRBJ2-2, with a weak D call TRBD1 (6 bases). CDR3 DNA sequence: TGTGCCAGCAGCGTAGAACAGGGACGGGGCGGGGAGCTGTTTTTT. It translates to CASSVEQGRGGELFF.